The 5 T cell receptor beta chains reported below all come from one sample, sequenced in a study of cytomegalovirus exposure and HLA in healthy donors. The study ran its PCR with 60 Vbeta and 13 Jbeta primers. Sequencing used immunoSEQ multiplex PCR; TCRdb keeps in-frame clones, though not all of them. The data contain some 200,000 clones, about 85% of them singletons. Source material: PBMCs. Source of these receptors: a man in his forties or fifties in good health and CMV-seronegative.

The CDR3 DNA reads TGTGCCAGCAGCTTCAGCGCGCAGAACACTGAAGCTTTCTTT. Translated: CASSFSAQNTEAFF. This chain connects TRBV7-2 to TRBJ1-1; D not resolved. CDR3 length equals 14 residues. Per germline, CDR1 SGHTA and CDR2 FQGNSA. V lost 3 bases and J lost 1, with 9 bases in between.

This chain connects TRBV19 to TRBJ1-1; perhaps TRBD1 as D (5 bases). The CDR3 runs to 13 residues. CDR1 and CDR2 from the germline V gene are LNHDA and SQIVND (reference sequence). Trimming cost V 5 bases and J 6 bases, with 13 bases left between them. CDR3 bases: TGTGCCAGTAGTCATGGGGCGGCATCTGAAGCTTTCTTT. It specifies CASSHGAASEAFF. Complete variable domain (other parts from reference TRBV19 and TRBJ1-1): DGGITQSPKYLFRKEGQNVTLSCEQNLNHDAMYWYRQDPGQGLRLIYYSQIVNDFQKGDIAEGYSVSREKKESFPLTVTSAQKNPTAFYLCASSHGAASEAFFGQGTRLTVV.

The chain couples TRBV23-1 to TRBJ1-5, with D perhaps TRBD1 (6 bases). TRBV23-1 is placed among ORFs of uncertain function. V lost 4 bases, J lost 2 bases, and 33 bases lay in between. The CDR3 totals 22 residues. CDR3 sequence: CASSPEPRRARGIVVGNQPQHF. CDR3 coding DNA: TGCGCCAGCAGTCCAGAACCCCGGCGCGCGAGGGGGATTGTGGTGGGCAATCAGCCCCAGCATTTT.

This clone has a handful of counts. The chain links TRBV14 to TRBJ1-4, with no clear D. Germline-derived CDR1 and CDR2 are SGHDN and FVKESK. The V end lost 5 bases, the J end lost 3 bases, and 16 bases lay between the germline ends. This CDR3 comprises 16 residues. CDR3 region: CASSSGVRRANEKLFF. Written as DNA, the CDR3 is TGTGCCAGCAGCTCTGGGGTTAGGCGGGCTAATGAAAAACTGTTTTTT. Using reference TRBV14 and TRBJ1-4 for the parts outside the CDR3, the full variable domain is EAGVTQFPSHSVIEKGQTVTLRCDPISGHDNLYWYRRVMGKEIKFLLHFVKESKQDESGMPNNRFLAERTGGTYSTLKVQPAELEDSGVYFCASSSGVRRANEKLFFGSGTQLSVL.

The chain is built from TRBV27 and TRBJ1-3, with D uncertain. The CDR3 runs to 14 residues. Trimming removed 6 bases from V and 4 bases from J, with 13 bases in between. Germline loops: CDR1 MNHEY, CDR2 SMNVEV (reference sequence). Written as DNA, the CDR3 is TGTGCCAGCAGCCCAGAAAGGAGCGGAAACACCATATATTTT. It translates to CASSPERSGNTIYF.